This TCR beta chain is drawn from a study of T cells after somatic rescue of genetic block (dated by TCRdb to the early 2020s). In terms of the full investigation: The study assessed how robust, over the long term, a T-cell system was when the system had developed through somatic rescue of a genetic block in T-cell development.

V is pruned by 7 bases and J by 4 bases, leaving 7 bases of the junction without a gene match. Measured from the cysteine to the phenylalanine, the CDR3 is 15 residues long. Of all the DNA, just the CDR3 is kept, 45 bases in frame from base 1. CDR1 and CDR2 were assigned from the germline V gene as SGHRS and YFSETQ. About this clone itself: Its antigen target is currently unknown. Per-base qualities were not stored, and no clone one base away is much larger.

Libraries were built with the immunoSEQ multiplex PCR assay. Drawn from immuneACCESS, this table holds only the in-frame rearrangements with V and J called that TCRdb kept. Clones are partly lost; checked studies trace under half to an unresolved V gene and leave the rest unexplained. A total of roughly 67,000 clones appear in this sample, 85% to 95% of them only once. The top ten clonotypes cover 2.9% of the sample. The receptor's source is a man between 35 and 55 years old. The chain links TRBV5-1 with TRBJ2-6, with 8 bases matching TRBD1. The sample consisted of peripheral blood mononuclear cells (PBMCs). The nucleotides read TGCGCCAGCGGACAGGGAGTAACAGGGGCCAACGTCCTGACTTTC. This encodes CASGQGVTGANVLTF.